A single T cell receptor beta chain is shown here with its context. Its antigen remains unknown. Priming with a constant-region primer yielded TCR beta cDNA from approximately 500 ng total RNA. What produced the TCR beta libraries was three nested multiplex PCR rounds using slightly modified ARM-PCR. TCRdb redid the calling of the multiplex PCR reads with MiXCR, one entry per CDR3 protein. This repertoire shows roughly 91,000 distinct CDR3 sequences, around 63% found once; its top ten account for over 7.5%. This sample is part of a study of tumor-infiltrating lymphocytes in primary liver carcinoma. Study outcomes and limitations: Pairs of tumor regions overlapped more than tumor-adjacent and tumor-blood pairs did.

Unsorted bulk tissue of about 20-31 mg yielded co-extracted RNA and DNA. Patients had chronic HBV infection and were treatment-naive. Viable tumor cell content exceeded 80% in every tumor sample. The TCR originated in a woman aged 55-70 years with primary liver carcinoma and hepatitis B virus infection. Material: liver tumor tissue from sampling region 5. The subset denotes: tumor region T5, tumor centre.

In DNA form, the CDR3 reads TGCGCCAGCAGCCAAGCCGAGGGCTCCTATAGTGAGCAGTTCTTC. This sequence encodes CASSQAEGSYSEQFF. V is TRBV4-1 and J is TRBJ2-1; a possible D gene is TRBD2 (5 bases). This CDR3 region has 15 residues. In germline, CDR1 is MGHRA, CDR2 YSYEKL. V was trimmed by 1 base and J by 9 bases, leaving 16 bases between them.